The 31 T cell receptor beta chains presented below share a single source sample, sequenced in a study of T cell responses to AZD1222 COVID-19 vaccine. Data came from immunoSEQ multiplex PCR; TCRdb stores just in-frame clones and leaves some out. The sample lists roughly 77,000 clones, roughly 90% occurring once. The source was peripheral blood, collected 28 days after the second AZD1222 dose. Source of these receptors: an adult who received the AZD1222 COVID-19 vaccine.

This clone appeared a single time. V gene TRBV4-3 combines with J gene TRBJ1-2; D gene uncertain. Germline CDR1 and CDR2: LGHNA and YSLEER. Trimming pared 4 bases from V and 0 bases from J, leaving 9 bases between. This CDR3 is 14 amino acids long. CDR3 residues: CASSPGSSNYGYTF. In DNA, the CDR3 is TGCGCCAGCAGCCCCGGCAGTTCTAACTATGGCTACACCTTC.

The gene calls are TRBV18 and TRBJ2-7; TRBD2 matches at 8 bases. The CDR3 totals 15 residues. From germline, CDR1 is KGHSH and CDR2 LQKENI. With 2 bases clipped from V and 0 bases from J, the junction kept 3 bases outside the gene matches. Here the CDR3 reads CASSPDGRVSYEQYF. CDR3 coding DNA: TGTGCCAGCTCACCAGACGGGAGGGTCTCCTACGAGCAGTACTTC.

The chain is built from TRBV19 and TRBJ2-7; D might be TRBD2 (6 bases). This CDR3 spans 11 amino acids. The V end lost 10 bases, the J end lost 2 bases, and 9 bases lay between the germline ends. Germline V CDR1 and CDR2: LNHDA, SQIVND (reference sequence). The CDR3 DNA follows: TGTGCCACTAGCGAGGCCTACGAGCAGTACTTC. Translating gives CATSEAYEQYF.

The V and J genes are TRBV6-5 and TRBJ2-1, with 10 bases matching TRBD2. The CDR3 length is 14 residues. CDR1 is MNHEY and CDR2 is SVGAGI in the germline V gene. V lost 10 bases to trimming and J lost 1 base; unmatched junction nucleotides: 4. Written as DNA, the CDR3 is TGTGCCACCCGAGCGGGAGGGTCCTACAATGAGCAGTTCTTC. Protein sequence: CATRAGGSYNEQFF.

The V call is TRBV27, the J call TRBJ1-4; 10 nucleotides agree with TRBD1. This CDR3 is built from 17 residues. Germline V gene lookup returns CDR1 MNHEY and CDR2 SMNVEV (reference sequence). Trimming at V came to 2 bases and at J to 2 bases, leaving 5 bases not matched to a gene. The DNA of the CDR3 is TGTGCCAGCAGTTTACTCGGGACAGGGGACACTAATGAAAAACTGTTTTTT. Translation gives CASSLLGTGDTNEKLFF.

This chain connects TRBV19 to TRBJ2-1, with a possible D match to TRBD2 (6 bases). Germline assignment: CDR1 LNHDA and CDR2 SQIVND (reference sequence). V lost 1 base and J lost 11, with 24 bases in between. The CDR3 has 17 residues. CDR3 sequence (DNA): TGTGCCAGTAGTATAGGGGGGTTCGGCCGCGGGAATATCAAGCAGTTCTTC. It codes for CASSIGGFGRGNIKQFF.

This sequence joins TRBV3-1 (or the pseudogene TRBV3-2) and TRBJ1-1; TRBD1 might be the D (5 bases). The CDR3 has 13 amino acids. The V gene's germline CDR1 is LGHDT and CDR2 YNNKEL (reference sequence). Trimming shortened V by 0 bases and J by 6 bases, and 8 bases separated the two germline ends. In DNA form, the CDR3 reads TGTGCCAGCAGCCAAGACTGGGACGCTGAAGCTTTCTTT. Translating gives CASSQDWDAEAFF.

CDR3 DNA: TGTGCCAGCAGTGGAAACAGGGAGTACGGGGCCAACGTCCTGACTTTC. This gives the protein CASSGNREYGANVLTF. The V gene is TRBV28, the J gene TRBJ2-6; D is possibly TRBD1 (6 bases). CDR3 length: 16 amino acids. Deletions cut 5 bases from V and 4 bases from J, with 15 bases between. Germline V gene sequence: CDR1 MDHEN, CDR2 SYDVKM. The whole variable domain, remainder taken from reference TRBV28 and TRBJ2-6, is DVKVTQSSRYLVKRTGEKVFLECVQDMDHENMFWYRQDPGLGLRLIYFSYDVKMKEKGDIPEGYSVSREKKERFSLILESASTNQTSMYLCASSGNREYGANVLTFGAGSRLTVL.

In its sample, this clone was seen once. The gene calls are TRBV19 and TRBJ1-5; possible D gene TRBD1, 6 bases. CDR1 and CDR2 from the germline V gene are LNHDA and SQIVND (reference sequence). The CDR3 length is 17 residues. Trimming left V 4 bases short and J 0 bases short, with 16 bases between. In nucleotides, the CDR3 is TGTGCCAGTAGTACCCCCCCCGGACAGTATAGCAATCAGCCCCAGCATTTT. Translation gives CASSTPPGQYSNQPQHF.

In its sample, this clone was seen once. The genes are TRBV3-1 (or the pseudogene TRBV3-2) and TRBJ2-5; 16 bases align to TRBD2. Per the germline V gene, CDR1 is LGHDT and CDR2 is YNNKEL (reference sequence). Germline trimming cut 6 bases from V and 5 bases from J; bases unmatched to any gene: 9. CDR3 size: 17 residues. CDR3 sequence reads: CASSPGLAGGQGETQYF. The CDR3 coding sequence is TGTGCCAGCAGTCCGGGACTAGCGGGAGGGCAGGGGGAGACCCAGTACTTC.

The chain is built from TRBV10-2 and TRBJ2-7; 11 nucleotides align to TRBD2. The V segment lost 3 bases and the J segment 4 bases; nucleotides outside the gene matches: 5. CDR3 length: 15 residues. The germline gives CDR1 WSHSY, CDR2 SAAADI. The CDR3 DNA is TGCGCCAGCAGTGAAGGTAGCGGGAGGGTATACGAGCAGTACTTC. Its protein is CASSEGSGRVYEQYF.

The chain couples TRBV27 to TRBJ1-1; D remains unclear. Trimming took off 3 bases at V and 7 bases at J, with 15 bases between the two ends. Per germline, CDR1 MNHEY and CDR2 SMNVEV (reference sequence). The CDR3 is made up of 14 amino acids. The CDR3 region is CASSLNRKSDEAFF. The CDR3 nucleotides are TGTGCCAGCAGTTTGAACAGAAAGTCCGATGAAGCTTTCTTT.

V is TRBV3-1 (or the pseudogene TRBV3-2) and J is TRBJ2-7; D is unresolved. Per the germline V gene, CDR1 is LGHDT and CDR2 is YNNKEL (reference sequence). The CDR3 is made up of 15 amino acids. Trimming left V 2 bases short and J 2 bases short, with 13 bases between. In DNA form, the CDR3 reads TGTGCCAGCAGCCAAACGACGGTTTCCCCCTACGAGCAGTACTTC. As protein: CASSQTTVSPYEQYF.

The chain is built from TRBV19 and TRBJ2-7, with TRBD2 matching 8 bases. The germline gives CDR1 LNHDA, CDR2 SQIVND (reference sequence). The V gene end was trimmed by 6 bases and the J gene end by 0 bases; junction bases not matched to a gene: 4. This CDR3 is 14 amino acids long. DNA of the CDR3: TGTGCCAGTAGCACCAGCGGGAGCTCCTACGAGCAGTACTTC. It translates to CASSTSGSSYEQYF.

The chain combines TRBV6-5 with TRBJ2-5; possible D gene TRBD1, 5 bases. CDR1 is MNHEY and CDR2 is SVGAGI in the germline V gene. This CDR3 has 14 residues. V lost 6 bases, J lost 4 bases, and 15 bases lay in between. CDR3 residues: CASSHSTVRETQYF. The CDR3 DNA reads TGTGCCAGCAGCCACTCGACAGTACGAGAGACCCAGTACTTC.

The rearrangement uses TRBV28 and TRBJ2-7; TRBD1 is a possible D gene (6 bases). The CDR3 has 14 residues. Trimming shortened V by 7 bases and J by 2 bases, and 15 bases separated the two germline ends. Germline loops: CDR1 MDHEN, CDR2 SYDVKM. The CDR3 DNA sequence: TGTGCCAGCACCATGACAGGAGCCCCCTACGAGCAGTACTTC. Protein sequence: CASTMTGAPYEQYF.

The CDR3 here is CASSSGVGYTF. DNA for the CDR3: TGTGCCAGCAGCTCCGGGGTGGGCTACACCTTC. This rearrangement joins TRBV11-2 to TRBJ1-2; no firm D call. This CDR3 has 11 amino acids. The germline V gene has CDR1 SGHAT and CDR2 FQNNGV. Trimming removed 4 bases from V and 8 bases from J, with 8 bases in between. The whole variable domain, remainder taken from reference TRBV11-2 and TRBJ1-2, is EAGVAQSPRYKIIEKRQSVAFWCNPISGHATLYWYQQILGQGPKLLIQFQNNGVVDDSQLPKDRFSAERLKGVDSTLKIQPAKLEDSAVYLCASSSGVGYTFGSGTRLTVV.

This clone came up once. The V call is TRBV7-6, the J call TRBJ2-2; TRBD2 aligns across 8 bases. V lost 2 bases to trimming and J lost 4 bases; unmatched junction nucleotides: 6. The germline V gene encodes CDR1 SGHVS and CDR2 FNYEAQ. The CDR3 consists of 16 residues. CDR3 bases: TGTGCCAGCAGCTTACCGGGGGGGGTGAGCACCGGGGAGCTGTTTTTT. Translated, it gives CASSLPGGVSTGELFF. The full variable domain, completed using reference TRBV7-6 and TRBJ2-2, is GAGVSQSPRYKVTKRGQDVALRCDPISGHVSLYWYRQALGQGPEFLTYFNYEAQQDKSGLPNDRFSAERPEGSISTLTIQRTEQRDSAMYRCASSLPGGVSTGELFFGEGSRLTVL.

The genes are TRBV5-1 and TRBJ2-7; TRBD1 might be the D (6 bases). This CDR3 is built from 15 residues. Trimming cost V 4 bases and J 3 bases, with 17 bases left between them. The germline V gene encodes CDR1 SGHRS and CDR2 YFSETQ. CDR3 sequence reads: CASSQGQASLYEQYF. The CDR3 bases are TGCGCCAGCAGCCAGGGACAAGCCAGCCTCTACGAGCAGTACTTC. The full variable domain, completed using reference TRBV5-1 and TRBJ2-7, is KAGVTQTPRYLIKTRGQQVTLSCSPISGHRSVSWYQQTPGQGLQFLFEYFSETQRNKGNFPGRFSGRQFSNSRSEMNVSTLELGDSALYLCASSQGQASLYEQYFGPGTRLTVT.

The gene calls are TRBV30 and TRBJ1-1, with D perhaps matching TRBD1 (6 bases). V lost 4 bases, J lost 11 bases, and 20 bases lay in between. The CDR3 loop spans 13 amino acids. Germline values: CDR1 GTSNPN, CDR2 SVGIG (reference sequence). CDR3 sequence reads: CAWKIQGNAHAFF. In DNA form, the CDR3 reads TGTGCCTGGAAAATACAGGGAAATGCCCACGCTTTCTTT.

A few counts support this clone. For the CDR3, the DNA is TGTGCCAGCAGCTTGGCCGCGGGGGGCGCGGGCTACGAGCAGTACTTC. Translated: CASSLAAGGAGYEQYF. The chain couples TRBV5-4 to TRBJ2-7; 8 nucleotides agree with TRBD2. Germline CDR1 reads SGHNT; CDR2 reads YYREEE (reference sequence). This CDR3 contains 16 residues. Losses at the gene ends were 0 bases for V and 3 bases for J; bases not matched to a gene: 8. Drawing the rest from reference TRBV5-4 and TRBJ2-7, the complete variable domain is ETGVTQSPTHLIKTRGQQVTLRCSSQSGHNTVSWYQQALGQGPQFIFQYYREEENGRGNFPPRFSGLQFPNYSSELNVNALELDDSALYLCASSLAAGGAGYEQYFGPGTRLTVT.

This chain joins TRBV19 and TRBJ2-5; D is perhaps TRBD1 or TRBD2 (5 bases each). V lost 5 bases and J lost 3, with 19 bases in between. Germline-derived CDR1 and CDR2 are LNHDA and SQIVND (reference sequence). CDR3 length equals 16 residues. The CDR3 here is CASSRRNTRGEETQYF. Written as DNA, the CDR3 is TGTGCCAGTAGTCGCCGAAATACGAGGGGCGAAGAGACCCAGTACTTC.

J is TRBJ2-7 and V is TRBV5-4; TRBD2 aligns across 10 bases. V was clipped by 0 bases and J by 3 bases; unmatched bases: 6. This CDR3 has 16 amino acids. Germline assignment: CDR1 SGHNT and CDR2 YYREEE (reference sequence). CDR3 sequence: CASSLGLAGVGYEQYF. In DNA form, the CDR3 reads TGTGCCAGCAGCTTGGGGCTAGCGGGAGTAGGCTACGAGCAGTACTTC.

V is TRBV5-6 and J is TRBJ1-5; no definite D call. This CDR3 spans 16 amino acids. Germline loops: CDR1 SGHDT, CDR2 YYEEEE. The V gene lost 4 bases and the J gene lost 2 bases, with 16 bases spanning the gap. CDR3 loop: CASSLRTPGGNQPQHF. The DNA of the CDR3 is TGTGCCAGCAGCCTAAGGACCCCCGGTGGCAATCAGCCCCAGCATTTT.

The chain combines TRBV7-9 with TRBJ2-3; 10 bases are a match to TRBD1. Germline loops: CDR1 SEHNR, CDR2 FQNEAQ (reference sequence). Germline trimming cut 5 bases from V and 8 bases from J; bases unmatched to any gene: 7. CDR3 length: 14 residues. In DNA form, the CDR3 reads TGTGCCAGCAGCCCTGACAGGGGGCGCGTTACGCAGTATTTT. Translating it yields CASSPDRGRVTQYF.

The chain recombines TRBV24-1 with TRBJ2-7, with 10 nucleotides matching TRBD2. The germline V gene encodes CDR1 KGHDR and CDR2 SFDVKD. The length of the CDR3 is 19 residues. Trimming at V came to 2 bases and at J to 2 bases, leaving 14 bases not matched to a gene. CDR3 protein: CATSDSMTSGPGYPYEQYF. For the CDR3, the DNA is TGTGCCACCAGTGATTCTATGACTAGCGGGCCTGGATATCCCTACGAGCAGTACTTC.

The chain is built from TRBV5-1 and TRBJ2-1; 9 nucleotides line up with TRBD2. This CDR3 comprises 16 residues. Germline assignment: CDR1 SGHRS and CDR2 YFSETQ. With V trimmed by 3 bases and J by 1 base, 5 bases remained unmatched. The DNA for the CDR3 is TGCGCCAGCAGCTCGGAGAGCGGGAGGTCCTACAATGAGCAGTTCTTC. It translates to CASSSESGRSYNEQFF.

The chain is built from TRBV7-9 and TRBJ1-1; D gene unclear. V was pared by 5 bases and J by 6 bases, with 22 bases between. CDR1 and CDR2 (germline): SEHNR, FQNEAQ (reference sequence). This CDR3 comprises 16 residues. The CDR3 sequence is CASSTSRQGGRPEAFF. The DNA of the CDR3 is TGTGCCAGCAGCACTAGCCGACAAGGAGGACGGCCTGAAGCTTTCTTT.

V usage is TRBV28 and J usage is TRBJ1-5; tentatively, D is TRBD1 (5 bases). The CDR3 spans 13 residues. Per the germline V gene, CDR1 is MDHEN and CDR2 is SYDVKM. V was shortened by 3 bases and J by 5 bases, with 8 bases between the two germline ends. In nucleotides, the CDR3 is TGTGCCAGCAGTTTGCAGGGTTATCAGCCCCAGCATTTT. Encoded protein: CASSLQGYQPQHF. Full variable domain (missing parts from reference TRBV28 and TRBJ1-5): DVKVTQSSRYLVKRTGEKVFLECVQDMDHENMFWYRQDPGLGLRLIYFSYDVKMKEKGDIPEGYSVSREKKERFSLILESASTNQTSMYLCASSLQGYQPQHFGDGTRLSIL.

The chain recombines TRBV4-1 with TRBJ1-1; 7 bases fit TRBD1. The CDR3 is 15 amino acids. Germline V gives CDR1 MGHRA, CDR2 YSYEKL. The ends lost 1 base at V and 5 bases at J; junction bases unmatched: 7. The CDR3 bases are TGCGCCAGCAGCCAAGTTCCTGACAGGGTTACTGAAGCTTTCTTT. Protein product: CASSQVPDRVTEAFF.

This clone was observed a few times. The chain employs TRBV27 and TRBJ1-5; D ambiguous. CDR1 and CDR2 from the germline V gene are MNHEY and SMNVEV (reference sequence). This CDR3 contains 15 residues. V was cut by 7 bases and J by 6 bases, with 19 bases left in between. CDR3 sequence reads: CASTLFMGSGQPQHF. CDR3 bases: TGTGCCAGCACCCTCTTTATGGGGTCCGGTCAGCCCCAGCATTTT.